Shown below are 20 T cell receptor beta chains from a single sample sequenced in a study of T cell responses to AZD1222 COVID-19 vaccine. Only in-frame clones appear in the TCRdb table, and some are missing; sequencing was by immunoSEQ multiplex PCR. This repertoire shows some 86,000 clones, roughly 90% found once; its top ten account for 6.9%. The sample here was peripheral blood, taken 28 days after the second AZD1222 dose. The receptors shown here come from an adult who received the AZD1222 COVID-19 vaccine.

The V and J genes are TRBV27 and TRBJ2-7, with D perhaps matching TRBD1 or TRBD2 (5 bases each). Trimming stripped 2 bases from V and 0 bases from J, with 11 bases between. Germline CDR1 and CDR2: MNHEY and SMNVEV (reference sequence). The CDR3 consists of 15 residues. The CDR3 region has the DNA TGTGCCAGCAGTTTACTGGGGGAGTTCTCCTACGAGCAGTACTTC. This gives the protein CASSLLGEFSYEQYF.

The rearrangement joins TRBV13 to TRBJ1-1, with no clear D. CDR3 length: 13 amino acids. In germline, CDR1 is PRHDT, CDR2 FYEKMQ (reference sequence). The V end was cut by 4 bases, the J end by 1 base, with 7 bases between. CDR3 in DNA: TGTGCCAGCAGCTCCCAAGGGAACACTGAAGCTTTCTTT. Residues: CASSSQGNTEAFF.

The J gene is TRBJ2-3, the V gene TRBV25-1; 13 bases fit TRBD2. The germline V gene has CDR1 MGHDK and CDR2 SYGVNS. The CDR3 spans 15 residues. The trim removed 4 bases at V and 6 bases at J, leaving 4 bases unmatched. CDR3 coding DNA: TGTGCCAGCAGTGCGGGACTAGCGGGGATTGATACGCAGTATTTT. Translated, it gives CASSAGLAGIDTQYF.

The chain carries TRBV6-2 or TRBV6-3 and TRBJ1-1, with D maybe TRBD1 (5 bases). This CDR3 comprises 16 residues. CDR1 MNHEY and CDR2 SVGEGT come from the germline V gene. Trimming took off 3 bases at V and 0 bases at J, with 14 bases between the two ends. The CDR3 reads CASSYGLGRMNTEAFF. CDR3 DNA: TGTGCCAGCAGTTATGGCTTGGGACGGATGAACACTGAAGCTTTCTTT.

This chain uses TRBV19 with TRBJ1-1; TRBD1 might be the D (5 bases). The germline V gene encodes CDR1 LNHDA and CDR2 SQIVND (reference sequence). With 1 base removed from V and 10 bases from J, the gap between germline ends came to 10 bases. The CDR3 loop spans 12 amino acids. Written as DNA, the CDR3 is TGTGCCAGTAGTATAGTCGACAGAGCAGCTTTCTTT. It translates to CASSIVDRAAFF. The whole variable domain, remainder taken from reference TRBV19 and TRBJ1-1, is DGGITQSPKYLFRKEGQNVTLSCEQNLNHDAMYWYRQDPGQGLRLIYYSQIVNDFQKGDIAEGYSVSREKKESFPLTVTSAQKNPTAFYLCASSIVDRAAFFGQGTRLTVV.

This clone was counted a single time. V gene TRBV29-1 combines with J gene TRBJ2-7, with D perhaps being TRBD1 or TRBD2 (5 bases each). Germline CDR1 and CDR2: SQVTM and ANQGSEA. V was shortened by 2 bases and J by 1 base, with 12 bases between the two germline ends. The CDR3 contains 14 residues. The CDR3 DNA follows: TGCAGCGTTGAAAGTCAGGGAGCATCCTACGAGCAGTACTTC. This encodes CSVESQGASYEQYF.

V and J are TRBV7-2 and TRBJ2-1, with D perhaps matching TRBD2 (6 bases). Germline lookup yields CDR1 SGHTA and CDR2 FQGNSA. The CDR3 is made up of 13 amino acids. The V end lost 1 base, the J end lost 8 bases, and 9 bases lay between the germline ends. The CDR3 reads CASSLGSGHEQFF. The CDR3 DNA reads TGTGCCAGCAGCTTAGGTAGCGGACATGAGCAGTTCTTC.

DNA of the CDR3: TGTGCCAGCAGTCGAGGACTTGGCACAGATACGCAGTATTTT. Translation gives CASSRGLGTDTQYF. The genes are TRBV6-2 or TRBV6-3 and TRBJ2-3; maybe TRBD2 (5 bases). V shed 5 bases and J shed 1 base, with 10 bases lying between them. The CDR3 covers 14 residues. Germline CDR1 reads MNHEY; CDR2 reads SVGEGT.

This chain links TRBV19 with TRBJ2-2, with 9 bases identical to TRBD1. J gave up 7 bases and V 7 bases, and 16 bases lay outside the gene matches. The CDR3 extends over 17 amino acids. Germline V CDR1 and CDR2: LNHDA, SQIVND (reference sequence). Written as DNA, the CDR3 is TGTGCCAGTACCAACCCTGGACAGGGGAAGGGCAACGGGGAGCTGTTTTTT. This gives the protein CASTNPGQGKGNGELFF.

This chain links TRBV7-9 with TRBJ2-1; tentatively, D is TRBD2 (5 bases). CDR3 length: 14 amino acids. Germline CDR1 and CDR2: SEHNR and FQNEAQ (reference sequence). V was clipped by 2 bases and J by 2 bases, with 7 bases between them. In DNA, the CDR3 is TGTGCCAGCAGCTTACGAGGGACCTACAATGAGCAGTTCTTC. It encodes CASSLRGTYNEQFF.

J is TRBJ2-7 and V is TRBV24-1, with D possibly being TRBD1 (6 bases). This CDR3 is built from 12 residues. Germline V gene data show CDR1 as KGHDR and CDR2 as SFDVKD. Deletions cut 10 bases from V and 2 bases from J, with 11 bases between. CDR3 coding DNA: TGTGCCACAGGACAGCTAACCTACGAGCAGTACTTC. This gives the protein CATGQLTYEQYF.

The chain joins TRBV24-1 to TRBJ1-3, with unresolved D. Germline assignment: CDR1 KGHDR and CDR2 SFDVKD. CDR3 size: 12 residues. V shed 3 bases and J shed 6 bases, with 5 bases lying between them. The CDR3 is CATSDALNTIYF. The CDR3 region has the DNA TGTGCCACCAGTGATGCCCTAAACACCATATATTTT.

This clone has just one count. V gene TRBV4-1 combines with J gene TRBJ2-3; D unresolved. V was clipped by 7 bases and J by 1 base, with 15 bases between them. The CDR3 sequence is 15 residues long. In germline, CDR1 is MGHRA, CDR2 YSYEKL. The CDR3 loop reads CASTRFGPRTDTQYF. DNA of the CDR3: TGCGCCAGCACCCGCTTTGGCCCGCGCACAGATACGCAGTATTTT.

The gene calls are TRBV11-2 and TRBJ1-3; 7 bases agree with TRBD1. The CDR3 covers 17 residues. In germline, CDR1 is SGHAT, CDR2 FQNNGV. Losses at the gene ends were 5 bases for V and 4 bases for J; bases not matched to a gene: 14. For the CDR3, the DNA is TGTGCCAGCAGCCCAAAAGGGGGCTGGGGCGCCGGAAACACCATATATTTT. It encodes CASSPKGGWGAGNTIYF.

This clone was seen a single time. V gene TRBV24-1 combines with J gene TRBJ2-5; 12 bases align to TRBD2. Trimming removed 4 bases from V and 2 bases from J; junction bases left unmatched: 4. There are 16 residues in the CDR3. Germline V lookup: CDR1 KGHDR, CDR2 SFDVKD. The CDR3 nucleotides are TGTGCCACCAGTGAATACCTAGCGGGAGGGCAAGAGACCCAGTACTTC. This sequence encodes CATSEYLAGGQETQYF.

V usage is TRBV7-2 and J usage is TRBJ1-2; the D gene is possibly TRBD1 (5 bases). Trimming left V 5 bases short and J 8 bases short, with 24 bases between. The germline gives CDR1 SGHTA, CDR2 FQGNSA. The CDR3 extends over 16 amino acids. CDR3 in DNA: TGTGCCAGCAGCCTGCAACAAGGGGCCCTGTACGGGGGCTACACCTTC. Translated: CASSLQQGALYGGYTF.

The chain uses TRBV5-1 and TRBJ1-2; TRBD1 agrees at 9 bases. Trimming removed 3 bases from V and 3 bases from J; junction bases left unmatched: 3. The CDR3 consists of 14 residues. The germline gives CDR1 SGHRS, CDR2 YFSETQ. The CDR3 spells CASSSGQGDYGYTF. The CDR3 coding sequence is TGCGCCAGCAGCTCGGGACAGGGAGACTATGGCTACACCTTC. The variable domain in full, with the rest retrieved from reference TRBV5-1 and TRBJ1-2, is KAGVTQTPRYLIKTRGQQVTLSCSPISGHRSVSWYQQTPGQGLQFLFEYFSETQRNKGNFPGRFSGRQFSNSRSEMNVSTLELGDSALYLCASSSGQGDYGYTFGSGTRLTVV.

V usage is TRBV6-5 and J usage is TRBJ2-7; 9 bases line up with TRBD1. CDR3 length: 14 amino acids. CDR1 and CDR2 from the germline V gene are MNHEY and SVGAGI. Losses at the gene ends were 6 bases for V and 2 bases for J; bases not matched to a gene: 5. The CDR3 DNA reads as TGTGCCAGCAGACGACAGGGGGGCACCTACGAGCAGTACTTC. Translation: CASRRQGGTYEQYF.

The rearrangement uses TRBV5-1 and TRBJ1-2; TRBD1 agrees at 7 bases. Germline values: CDR1 SGHRS, CDR2 YFSETQ. Trimming at V came to 4 bases and at J to 3 bases, leaving 3 bases not matched to a gene. This CDR3 region has 13 residues. For the CDR3, the DNA is TGCGCCAGCAGCGCCACAGGGGACTATGGCTACACCTTC. Translating it yields CASSATGDYGYTF.

This chain connects TRBV28 to TRBJ2-1, with TRBD2 matching over 12 bases. Germline CDR1 is MDHEN and CDR2 is SYDVKM. After removal of 2 bases from V and 5 bases from J, the junction contained 1 base not matched to a gene. The CDR3 is 15 residues long. The CDR3 sequence: CASSLRLAGDNEQFF. DNA of the CDR3: TGTGCCAGCAGTTTAAGACTAGCGGGAGACAATGAGCAGTTCTTC.